This TCR beta chain derives from a study of blood T cells in healthy people across ages. The donors, healthy Caucasians from Russia, were aged roughly 6 to 90. A minimum of 5 micrograms of total RNA was extracted per sample. This clonotype has more than one count but fewer than ten. For the second PCR, which ran for about 6 to 11 cycles, a sample-barcoded 5' primer and a J-beta primer mix were used. TCRdb used MiXCR to reprocess the 5' RACE reads, holding one entry per CDR3 protein. Among 1.5 million to 2 million distinct CDR3 sequences listed, 25% to 30% were seen once. Deletions cut 3 bases from V and 1 base from J, with 13 bases between. CDR3 length: 17 amino acids.

Material for sequencing was blood. V and J are TRBV12-3 or TRBV12-4 and TRBJ2-6; D is possibly TRBD1 or TRBD2 (6 bases each). The sequence derives from a woman under 40 in good health. CDR3 amino acids: CASSFRGVGSGANVLTF. CDR3 in DNA: TGTGCCAGCAGTTTTAGGGGGGTGGGGTCTGGGGCCAACGTCCTGACTTTC.